A selection of T cell receptor beta chains follows, all from one sample in a study of graft-versus-host responses after intestinal transplantation. Generated by immunoSEQ multiplex PCR, the TCRdb table keeps only in-frame clones and is missing some. The sample carries 96,000 or so clones, roughly 90% recorded once. What these receptors recognize is not known. The sequences come from unstimulated CD4+ T cells sorted from spleen or lymph node cells, collected before intestinal transplant. These receptors were taken from a human donor who received an intestinal transplant. Both conserved end residues are part of each CDR3. Fields, in order: CDR3 length, clone size, J gene, D gene, V gene, CDR3 DNA, CDR3 protein. The D gene is left open where the match is weak. Size tells how often a clone was seen (once, few, many) or the class of an expanded clone, and some rows leave it out.

length: 19
size: NA
J: TRBJ2-2
D: NA
V: TRBV9
DNA: TGTGCCAGCAGCGTAGGTTGGGGGTCGTCCGGGAGAGGAGCCGGGGAGCTGTTTTTT
CDR3: CASSVGWGSSGRGAGELFF

length: 13
size: NA
J: TRBJ1-2
D: NA
V: TRBV27
DNA: TGTGCCAGCAGTTTTGGGGGCTACTATGGCTACACCTTC
CDR3: CASSFGGYYGYTF

length: 16
size: NA
J: TRBJ1-6
D: NA
V: TRBV30
DNA: TGTGCCTGGAGTGTTCCATCGAGCTCCTATAATTCACCCCTCCACTTT
CDR3: CAWSVPSSSYNSPLHF

length: 14
size: NA
J: TRBJ2-1
D: NA
V: TRBV5-4
DNA: TGTGCCAGCAGCTTGACTAGTGCATACAATGAGCAGTTCTTC
CDR3: CASSLTSAYNEQFF

length: 13
size: once
J: TRBJ1-6
D: NA
V: TRBV2
DNA: TGTGCCAGCAGTCCCCAGGGTAATTCACCCCTCCACTTT
CDR3: CASSPQGNSPLHF

length: 15
size: NA
J: TRBJ2-1
D: TRBD2
V: TRBV27
DNA: TGTGCCAGCAGTTTACTAGCGGGGGCGTCCAATGAGCAGTTCTTC
CDR3: CASSLLAGASNEQFF

length: 14
size: NA
J: TRBJ1-1
D: TRBD1
V: TRBV5-1
DNA: TGCGCCAGCAGCTCCGGGACAGGGAACACTGAAGCTTTCTTT
CDR3: CASSSGTGNTEAFF

length: 14
size: NA
J: TRBJ2-2
D: TRBD1
V: TRBV5-4
DNA: TGTGCCAGCAGCAAGGGACAGGGGTACGGGGAGCTGTTTTTT
CDR3: CASSKGQGYGELFF

length: 16
size: NA
J: TRBJ2-2
D: TRBD2
V: TRBV11-1
DNA: TGTGCCAGCAGCTTAGGTAGCGGGGCCCTAACCGGGGAGCTGTTTTTT
CDR3: CASSLGSGALTGELFF

length: 17
size: NA
J: TRBJ1-6
D: NA
V: TRBV6-1
DNA: TGTGCCAGCAGTGGGGACAACCTCCCATACTATAATTCACCCCTCCACTTT
CDR3: CASSGDNLPYYNSPLHF

length: 12
size: NA
J: TRBJ2-5
D: NA
V: TRBV28
DNA: TGTGCCAGCAGGGGAGAGAGGGAGACCCAGTACTTC
CDR3: CASRGERETQYF

length: 16
size: NA
J: TRBJ1-5
D: NA
V: TRBV28
DNA: TGTGCCAGCAGTTTCCGTGGCAAAACTAGCAATCAGCCCCAGCATTTT
CDR3: CASSFRGKTSNQPQHF

length: 19
size: once
J: TRBJ1-1
D: NA
V: TRBV27
DNA: TGTGCCAGCAGGAAAGACGTGGGGCTGCCCTTAAGGAGGAACACTGAAGCTTTCTTT
CDR3: CASRKDVGLPLRRNTEAFF

length: 17
size: NA
J: TRBJ1-1
D: TRBD1
V: TRBV7-9
DNA: TGTGCCAGCAGCTTAGCTAGACAGGGGGTAGGATTCACTGAAGCTTTCTTT
CDR3: CASSLARQGVGFTEAFF

length: 16
size: NA
J: TRBJ1-2
D: NA
V: TRBV6-1
DNA: TGTGCCAGCAGTGAAGCTAACCCCGGGTGGGACTATGGCTACACCTTC
CDR3: CASSEANPGWDYGYTF

length: 15
size: NA
J: TRBJ1-4
D: TRBD1
V: TRBV6-5
DNA: TGTGCCAGCAGTAATGGACAGGGCCCTAATGAAAAACTGTTTTTT
CDR3: CASSNGQGPNEKLFF

length: 14
size: NA
J: TRBJ2-1
D: NA
V: TRBV4-2
DNA: TGTGCCAGCAGCCAAGAGGCGGGGGCGGGTGAGCAGTTCTTC
CDR3: CASSQEAGAGEQFF

length: 15
size: NA
J: TRBJ2-7
D: NA
V: TRBV23-1
DNA: TGCGCCAGCAGTCAATGGGGCCAGGGGTGGTTCGAGCAGTACTTC
CDR3: CASSQWGQGWFEQYF

length: 13
size: once
J: TRBJ2-3
D: NA
V: TRBV4-3
DNA: TGCGCCAGCAGCCCCGTGTCTGAGGGGGCGCAGTATTTT
CDR3: CASSPVSEGAQYF

length: 13
size: NA
J: TRBJ2-3
D: NA
V: TRBV5-1
DNA: TGCGCCAGCAGCGTCGGGGACACAGATACGCAGTATTTT
CDR3: CASSVGDTDTQYF

length: 15
size: NA
J: TRBJ1-3
D: TRBD1
V: TRBV25-1
DNA: TGTGCCAGCGCAGCCAGGGGGTGGACTGGAAACACCATATATTTT
CDR3: CASAARGWTGNTIYF

length: 16
size: NA
J: TRBJ1-5
D: NA
V: TRBV19
DNA: TGTGCCAGTAGTATACACTACAGGGCTAGCAATCAGCCCCAGCATTTT
CDR3: CASSIHYRASNQPQHF